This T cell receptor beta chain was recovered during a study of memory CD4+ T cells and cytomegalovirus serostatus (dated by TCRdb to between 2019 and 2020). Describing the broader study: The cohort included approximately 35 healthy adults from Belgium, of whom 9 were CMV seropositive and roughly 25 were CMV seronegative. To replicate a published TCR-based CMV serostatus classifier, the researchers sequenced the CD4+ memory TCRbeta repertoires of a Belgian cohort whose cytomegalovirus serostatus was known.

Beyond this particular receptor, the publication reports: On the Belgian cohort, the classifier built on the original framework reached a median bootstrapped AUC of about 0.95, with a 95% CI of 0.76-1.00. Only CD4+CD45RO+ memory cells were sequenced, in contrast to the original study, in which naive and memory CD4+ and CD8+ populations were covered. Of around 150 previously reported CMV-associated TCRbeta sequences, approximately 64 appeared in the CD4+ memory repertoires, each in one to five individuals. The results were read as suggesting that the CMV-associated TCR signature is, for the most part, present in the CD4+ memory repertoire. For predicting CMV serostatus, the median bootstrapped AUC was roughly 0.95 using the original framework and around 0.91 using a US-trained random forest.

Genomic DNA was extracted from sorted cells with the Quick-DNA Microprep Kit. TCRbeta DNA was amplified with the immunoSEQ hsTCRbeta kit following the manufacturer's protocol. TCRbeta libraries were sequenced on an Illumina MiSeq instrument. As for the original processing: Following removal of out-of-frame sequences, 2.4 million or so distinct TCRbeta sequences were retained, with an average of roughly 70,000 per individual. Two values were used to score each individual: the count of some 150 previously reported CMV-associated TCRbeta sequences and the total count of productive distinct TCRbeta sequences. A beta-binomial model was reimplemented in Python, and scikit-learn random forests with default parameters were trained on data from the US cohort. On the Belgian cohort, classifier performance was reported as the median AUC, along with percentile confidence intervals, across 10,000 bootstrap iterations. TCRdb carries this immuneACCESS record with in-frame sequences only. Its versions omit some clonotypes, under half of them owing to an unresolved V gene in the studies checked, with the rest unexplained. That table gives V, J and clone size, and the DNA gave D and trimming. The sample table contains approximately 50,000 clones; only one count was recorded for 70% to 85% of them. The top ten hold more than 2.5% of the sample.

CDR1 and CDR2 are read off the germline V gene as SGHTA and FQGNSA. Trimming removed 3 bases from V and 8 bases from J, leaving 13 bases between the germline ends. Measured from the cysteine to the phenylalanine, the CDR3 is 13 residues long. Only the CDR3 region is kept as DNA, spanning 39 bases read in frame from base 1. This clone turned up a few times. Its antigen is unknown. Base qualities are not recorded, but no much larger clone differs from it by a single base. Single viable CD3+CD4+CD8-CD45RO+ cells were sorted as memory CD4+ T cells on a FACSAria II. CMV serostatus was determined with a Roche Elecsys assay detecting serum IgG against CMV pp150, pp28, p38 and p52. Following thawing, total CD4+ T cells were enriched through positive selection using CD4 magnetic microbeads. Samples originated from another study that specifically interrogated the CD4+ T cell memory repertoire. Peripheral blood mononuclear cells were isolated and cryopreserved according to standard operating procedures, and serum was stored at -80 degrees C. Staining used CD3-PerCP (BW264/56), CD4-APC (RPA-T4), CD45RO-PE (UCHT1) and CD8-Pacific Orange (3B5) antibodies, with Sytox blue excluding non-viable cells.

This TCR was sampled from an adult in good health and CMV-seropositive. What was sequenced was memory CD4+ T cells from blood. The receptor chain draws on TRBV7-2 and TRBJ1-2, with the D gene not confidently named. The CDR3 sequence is CASSLGALLGYTF. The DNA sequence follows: TGTGCCAGCAGCTTGGGTGCGCTTTTGGGCTACACCTTC.